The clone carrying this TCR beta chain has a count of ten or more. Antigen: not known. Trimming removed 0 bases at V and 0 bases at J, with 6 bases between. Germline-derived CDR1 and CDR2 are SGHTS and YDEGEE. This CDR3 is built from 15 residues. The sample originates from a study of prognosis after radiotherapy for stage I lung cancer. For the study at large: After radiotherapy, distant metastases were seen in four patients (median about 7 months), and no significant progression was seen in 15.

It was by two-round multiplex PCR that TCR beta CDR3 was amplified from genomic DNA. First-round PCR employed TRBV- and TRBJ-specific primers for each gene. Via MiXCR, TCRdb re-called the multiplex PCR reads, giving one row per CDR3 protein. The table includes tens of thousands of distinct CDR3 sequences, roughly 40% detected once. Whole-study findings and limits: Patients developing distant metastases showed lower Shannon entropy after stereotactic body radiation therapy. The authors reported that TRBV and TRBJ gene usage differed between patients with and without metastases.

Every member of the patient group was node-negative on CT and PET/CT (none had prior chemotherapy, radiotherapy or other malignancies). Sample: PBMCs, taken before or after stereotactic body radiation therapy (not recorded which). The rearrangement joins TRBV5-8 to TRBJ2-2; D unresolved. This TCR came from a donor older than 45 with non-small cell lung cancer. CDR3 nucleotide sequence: TGTGCCAGCAGCTTGGTAGGATCGAACACCGGGGAGCTGTTTTTT. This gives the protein CASSLVGSNTGELFF.